The rows below give T cell receptor beta chains drawn from one sample of a study of T-cell reconstitution after alpha-beta-depleted transplantation in children. Each CDR3 protein is one row after TCRdb ran MiXCR on the PCR reads. The table includes 200,000 to 250,000 distinct CDR3 sequences, about 9.5% detected once. The sample consisted of PBMCs from the stem cell graft donor, taken from the stem cell graft. The receptors originated from a human donor who donated a stem cell graft to a child with acute lymphoblastic leukemia. CDR3s include the opening cysteine and the closing phenylalanine or tryptophan. Each record gives: clone size, J gene, D gene, V gene, CDR3 DNA, CDR3 protein. D genes are given only for firm matches. The listing skips clone size in some rows; elsewhere it reads once, few, many or a size class.

>few|TRBJ1-5|TRBD1|TRBV20-1
TGCAGTGCTGGACTCGGGGACAGCCGGAAGGCGTTTAGCAATCAGCCCCAGCATTTT
CSAGLGDSRKAFSNQPQHF
>few|TRBJ1-5|TRBD1|TRBV12-3/TRBV12-4
TGTGCCAGCAGCCCGGGACAGGACGTCGGCCAGCCCCAGCATTTT
CASSPGQDVGQPQHF
>-|TRBJ1-4|-|TRBV12-5
TGTGCTAGTGGTTTGGTTCCTCCAGGGGAAGGTAATGAAAAACTGTTTTTT
CASGLVPPGEGNEKLFF
>-|TRBJ1-2|-|TRBV18
TGTGCCAGCTCAGCCAGGGAAGATGGCTACACCTTC
CASSAREDGYTF
>few|TRBJ1-5|-|TRBV27
TGTGCCAGCAGTCTGGCAGGGCTTCAGCCCCAGCATTTT
CASSLAGLQPQHF
>-|TRBJ1-2|TRBD1|TRBV7-8
TGTGCCAGCAGCCCTACCGACAGGGGGCTCGGTGTTTTTGGCTACACCTTC
CASSPTDRGLGVFGYTF
>many|TRBJ1-3|TRBD1|TRBV10-3
TGTGCCATCAGGGGGGACAGGTCTGGAAACACCATATATTTT
CAIRGDRSGNTIYF
>many|TRBJ2-2|TRBD2|TRBV4-1
TGCGCCAGCAGCCAGCTACTAGCGGGGAGTGACACCGGGGAGCTGTTTTTT
CASSQLLAGSDTGELFF
>few|TRBJ1-1|TRBD1|TRBV6-5
TGTGCCAGCAGTTACCCTGGACAGGGCACTGAAGCTTTCTTT
CASSYPGQGTEAFF
>-|TRBJ2-3|-|TRBV20-1
TGCAGTGCTAGAGCTTCAGCGACAGATACGCAGTATTTT
CSARASATDTQYF
>many|TRBJ1-5|-|TRBV6-1
TGTGCCAGCAGTCGCGGTACACTTACTGGGGGTCAGCCCCAGCATTTT
CASSRGTLTGGQPQHF
>-|TRBJ2-7|-|TRBV11-2
TGTGCCAGCAGCTTAGACGGCTACCTCTACGAGCAGTACTTC
CASSLDGYLYEQYF
>many|TRBJ2-2|-|TRBV12-3/TRBV12-4
TGTGCCAGCAGTTTGGCGGAGAACACCGGGGAGCTGTTTTTT
CASSLAENTGELFF
>many|TRBJ2-2|-|TRBV20-1
TGCAGTGCTAGACAGTCGGCGAACACCGGGGAGCTGTTTTTT
CSARQSANTGELFF
>few|TRBJ1-3|-|TRBV6-5
TGTGCCAGTCACTGGGACAACAGGGCTGGAAACACCATATATTTT
CASHWDNRAGNTIYF
>many|TRBJ1-2|TRBD1|TRBV7-2
TGTGCCAGCAGCTTAGTCTCGACAGGGACTAACTATGGCTACACCTTC
CASSLVSTGTNYGYTF
>few|TRBJ1-2|TRBD1|TRBV4-2
TGTGCCAGCAGCCAAGGCGGGACAGGGGTAATTTTCTACACCTTC
CASSQGGTGVIFYTF
>many|TRBJ2-1|TRBD2|TRBV6-1
TGTGCCAGCAACCTAGCGGGGGGTTCGTTGAATGAGCAGTTCTTC
CASNLAGGSLNEQFF
>-|TRBJ2-7|TRBD1|TRBV6-1
TGTGCCAGCAGTAGTTTGGGACAGGGGGCGTCTTACGAGCAGTACTTC
CASSSLGQGASYEQYF
>-|TRBJ1-2|-|TRBV6-2/TRBV6-3
TGTGCCAGCAGTTCAGACAGACCCTATGGCTACACCTTC
CASSSDRPYGYTF
>-|TRBJ2-2|-|TRBV3-1
TGTGCCAGCAGCGATAACCGGAACACCGGGGAGCTGTTTTTT
CASSDNRNTGELFF
>-|TRBJ1-1|-|TRBV10-1
TGCGCCAGCAGAGAGACTTTGAACACTGAAGCTTTCTTT
CASRETLNTEAFF
>-|TRBJ2-7|TRBD1|TRBV5-6
TGTGCCAGCAGCTTCGGGACAGGGAGCTCCTACGAGCAGTACTTC
CASSFGTGSSYEQYF
>-|TRBJ2-3|TRBD2|TRBV6-2/TRBV6-3
TGTGCCAGCAGTCCGAGATCATTTACTTTCCGCGGGGGGGACCCCGGGGCAGATACGCAGTATTTT
CASSPRSFTFRGGDPGADTQYF
>-|TRBJ1-2|-|TRBV7-2
TGTGCCAGCAGCTTAATCGGCCCGAGCAACTATGGCTACACCTTC
CASSLIGPSNYGYTF
>few|TRBJ1-1|TRBD1|TRBV5-8
TGTGCCAGCAGCTTCACCGGGACAGGGCCTACGGGGGCTTTCTTT
CASSFTGTGPTGAFF
>few|TRBJ1-3|-|TRBV12-3/TRBV12-4
TGTGCCAGCAGTTTCCGGACGAGCTCTGGAAACACCATATATTTT
CASSFRTSSGNTIYF
>many|TRBJ2-3|TRBD1|TRBV4-3
TGCGCCAGCAGCCAAGACGGGGCAGGGGGCAGAGATACGCAGTATTTT
CASSQDGAGGRDTQYF
>once|TRBJ1-2|-|TRBV7-9
TGTGCCAGCAGCCCGAGTCTGGGGCATGGCTACACCTTC
CASSPSLGHGYTF
>many|TRBJ2-5|TRBD1|TRBV20-1
TGCAGTGCTGCCCGTTGGGACAGGGAAAAGACCCAGTACTTC
CSAARWDREKTQYF
>many|TRBJ2-4|-|TRBV7-2
TGTGCCAGCAGCGCCTGGACGAACATTCAGTACTTC
CASSAWTNIQYF
>many|TRBJ1-6|-|TRBV27
TGTGCCAGCAGTTCCTACTGGAATTCACCCCTCCACTTT
CASSSYWNSPLHF
>few|TRBJ2-1|-|TRBV24-1
TGTGCCACCAGTGATTCGGCCACTGATGAGCAGTTCTTC
CATSDSATDEQFF
>many|TRBJ2-2|-|TRBV12-3/TRBV12-4
TGTGCCAGCAAATTGTACGTTTCGAACACCGGGGAGCTGTTTTTT
CASKLYVSNTGELFF
>few|TRBJ2-1|-|TRBV12-3/TRBV12-4
TGTGCCAGCAGGGGGGAGCCGGGGAAGTTCTATGAGCAGTTCTTC
CASRGEPGKFYEQFF
>few|TRBJ2-3|-|TRBV7-9
TGTGCCAGCAGCTTCGCGACAGGGAGGACAGATACGCAGTATTTT
CASSFATGRTDTQYF
>many|TRBJ1-1|TRBD1|TRBV6-1
TGTGCCAGCACTGAGGGGGCTCTGAACACTGAAGCTTTCTTT
CASTEGALNTEAFF
>-|TRBJ2-5|-|TRBV3-1
TGTGCCAGCAGGGTCGAGGAGACCCAGTACTTC
CASRVEETQYF
>-|TRBJ2-6|TRBD1|TRBV7-7
TGTGCCAGCAGCCCCGGACAGGCAGCCTCTGGGGCCAACGTCCTGACTTTC
CASSPGQAASGANVLTF
>few|TRBJ1-1|-|TRBV7-9
TGTGCCAGCAGTTCCCACATCCCGTCCGGCGCAGCTGAAGCTTTCTTT
CASSSHIPSGAAEAFF
>many|TRBJ1-1|TRBD1|TRBV12-3/TRBV12-4
TGTGCCAGCAGTCACAGACAGGGGGCTAACACTGAAGCTTTCTTT
CASSHRQGANTEAFF
>many|TRBJ2-2|-|TRBV6-5
TGTGCCAGCAGTTACTCCTACAGGATGAACACCGGGGAGCTGTTTTTT
CASSYSYRMNTGELFF
>-|TRBJ2-7|-|TRBV20-1
TGCAGTGCTAGAGCCTCCACGGGGGGTCCGGGGGCCTCCGAGCAGTACTTC
CSARASTGGPGASEQYF
>few|TRBJ2-1|-|TRBV5-1
TGCGCCAGCAGCTTGACGACACAACTCCAGGATGAGCAGTTCTTC
CASSLTTQLQDEQFF
>few|TRBJ1-6|-|TRBV27
TGTGCCAGCAGTTTAGTTGGCAGGGCTGATAATTCACCCCTCCACTTT
CASSLVGRADNSPLHF
>few|TRBJ1-3|TRBD1|TRBV29-1
TGCAGCGTTCCACTTGACAGGGCTGGAAACACCATATATTTT
CSVPLDRAGNTIYF
>-|TRBJ2-5|TRBD2|TRBV5-4
TGTGCCAGCAGCTTAAATCTAGCGGGGGTCAAAGAGACCCAGTACTTC
CASSLNLAGVKETQYF
>many|TRBJ2-2|TRBD2|TRBV5-1
TGCGCCAGCATTTTAATCCCCCTAGCGGGGGCGGTCACCGGGGAGCTGTTTTTT
CASILIPLAGAVTGELFF